The subject of this entry is one T cell receptor beta chain. The length of the CDR3 is 15 residues. Germline V gene sequence: CDR1 SNHLY, CDR2 FYNNEI. The V gene lost 6 bases and the J gene lost 2 bases, with 13 bases spanning the gap. The source of the sample is a study of blood T cell repertoires in COVID-19. Study information: The United States, Italy and Spain were the sources of the acute and convalescent COVID-19 samples. The cDNA or gDNA used as material had been derived from T cells, B-cell-depleted T cells, or PBMCs.

Original processing methods: Estimates of nucleated cell counts were drawn from the amplification of reference gene primers. TCRdb's table, derived via immunoSEQ multiplex PCR, lists solely in-frame clones and lacks some. V, J and clone size were drawn from that table, and D and trimming were deduced from the DNA. Altogether some 100,000 clones are present, 84% being singletons, with the ten largest covering under 7%. The rearrangement links TRBV2 to TRBJ1-4, with D possibly being TRBD1 (5 bases). The specimen sequenced was peripheral blood. This receptor was obtained from a woman aged 45-60 years with acute or convalescent COVID-19. The CDR3 spells CASSPGLVTNEKLFF. The DNA for the CDR3 is TGTGCCAGCAGCCCAGGGTTGGTCACTAATGAAAAACTGTTTTTT.